Presented here are 5 T cell receptor beta chains from one specimen sequenced in a study of breast tumors, draining lymph nodes, adjacent tissues. Samples came from axillary lymph nodes draining the breast cancer. TCRdb redid the calling of the multiplex PCR reads with MiXCR, one entry per CDR3 protein. The repertoire includes some 130,000 distinct CDR3 sequences, nearly 20% of them detected once, and over 3% sits in the top ten. Sequencing was carried out using axillary lymph node tissue. The source of these receptors is a female donor with breast cancer. Some clones in this sample may be carry-over from other donors' samples.

To note about this clonotype: Being one base from a much bigger clone, this may be a read error. The chain recombines TRBV7-2 with TRBJ2-5; possible D gene TRBD2, 5 bases. The germline V gene has CDR1 SGHTA and CDR2 FQGNSA. The length of the CDR3 is 15 residues. CDR3 in DNA: TGTGCCAGCAGACGCGGCGGGCAGCCCGAAGAGATCCAGTACTTC. Translating it yields CASRRGGQPEEIQYF.

This clonotype was found many times. This chain uses TRBV7-3 with TRBJ2-1; 10 bases are a match to TRBD2. CDR3 length equals 16 residues. The trim removed 1 base at V and 9 bases at J, leaving 9 bases unmatched. Germline V CDR1 and CDR2: SGHTA, FQGTGA. CDR3 in DNA: TGTGCCAGCAGCTTAAACTTGCTAGCGGGAGTTGGTGAGCAGTTCTTC. This gives the protein CASSLNLLAGVGEQFF.

Remarks on this clonotype: A much larger clonotype is one base distant, so this may be a read error. This chain uses TRBV7-2 with TRBJ1-4, with a possible D match to TRBD1 (5 bases). This CDR3 is built from 13 residues. CDR1 SGHTA and CDR2 FQGNSA come from the germline V gene. V lost 5 bases, J lost 7 bases, and 11 bases lay in between. Here the CDR3 reads CASSADSSEKLFF. The DNA of the CDR3 is TGTGCCAGCAGCGCCGACAGTAGTGAAAAACTGTTTTTT.

There are many counts of this clonotype. The chain joins TRBV2 to TRBJ2-5; 7 nucleotides agree with TRBD1. V dropped 5 bases and J dropped 1; count of bases not matched to a gene: 4. Per germline, CDR1 SNHLY and CDR2 FYNNEI. The CDR3 contains 14 residues. The CDR3 loop reads CASSKRDSQETQYF. Written as DNA, the CDR3 is TGTGCCAGCAGTAAAAGGGACAGCCAAGAGACCCAGTACTTC.

The rearrangement joins TRBV20-1 to TRBJ2-4, with 7 bases fitting TRBD1. Trimming at V came to 1 base and at J to 4 bases, leaving 4 bases not matched to a gene. Germline V gene data show CDR1 as DFQATT and CDR2 as SNEGSKA (reference sequence). The CDR3 is 14 amino acids. CDR3 sequence (DNA): TGCAGTGCTAGAGGAACCAGGGGGAAAAACATTCAGTACTTC. Translated: CSARGTRGKNIQYF.